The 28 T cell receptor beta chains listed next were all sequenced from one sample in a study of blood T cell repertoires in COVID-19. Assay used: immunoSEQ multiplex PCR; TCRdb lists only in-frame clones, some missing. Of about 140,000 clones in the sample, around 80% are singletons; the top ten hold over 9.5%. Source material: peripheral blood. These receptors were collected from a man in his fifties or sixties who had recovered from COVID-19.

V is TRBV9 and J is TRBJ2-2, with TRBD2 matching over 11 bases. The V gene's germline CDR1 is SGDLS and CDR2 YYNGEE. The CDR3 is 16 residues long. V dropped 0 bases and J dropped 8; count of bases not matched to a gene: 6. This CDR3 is CASSVALAGVAGELFF. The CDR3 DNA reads TGTGCCAGCAGCGTAGCACTAGCGGGGGTGGCTGGGGAGCTGTTTTTT. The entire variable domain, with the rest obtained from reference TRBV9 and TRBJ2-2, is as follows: DSGVTQTPKHLITATGQRVTLRCSPRSGDLSVYWYQQSLDQGLQFLIQYYNGEERAKGNILERFSAQQFPDLHSELNLSSLELGDSALYFCASSVALAGVAGELFFGEGSRLTVL.

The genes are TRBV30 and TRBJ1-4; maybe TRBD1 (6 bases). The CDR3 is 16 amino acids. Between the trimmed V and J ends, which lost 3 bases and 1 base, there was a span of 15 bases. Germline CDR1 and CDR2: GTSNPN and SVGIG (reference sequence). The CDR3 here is CAWRPDRGRTNEKLFF. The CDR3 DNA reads TGTGCCTGGAGGCCCGATAGGGGGAGAACTAATGAAAAACTGTTTTTT.

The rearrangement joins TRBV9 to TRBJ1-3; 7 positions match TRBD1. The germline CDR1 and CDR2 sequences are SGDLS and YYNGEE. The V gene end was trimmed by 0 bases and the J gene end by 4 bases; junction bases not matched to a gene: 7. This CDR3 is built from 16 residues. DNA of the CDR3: TGTGCCAGCAGCGTAGACCCAGGGACAGTAGGAAACACCATATATTTT. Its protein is CASSVDPGTVGNTIYF.

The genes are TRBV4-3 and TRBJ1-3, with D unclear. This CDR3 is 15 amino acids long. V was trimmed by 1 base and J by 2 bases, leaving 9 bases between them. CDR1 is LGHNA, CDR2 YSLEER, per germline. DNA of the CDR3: TGCGCCAGCAGCCAAGCCCAGGTCCCTGGAAACACCATATATTTT. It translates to CASSQAQVPGNTIYF.

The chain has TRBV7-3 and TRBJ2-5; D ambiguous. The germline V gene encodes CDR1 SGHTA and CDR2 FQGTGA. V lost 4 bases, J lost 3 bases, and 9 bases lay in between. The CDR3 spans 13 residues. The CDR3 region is CASSSSVKETQYF. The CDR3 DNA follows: TGTGCCAGCAGCTCAAGCGTGAAAGAGACCCAGTACTTC.

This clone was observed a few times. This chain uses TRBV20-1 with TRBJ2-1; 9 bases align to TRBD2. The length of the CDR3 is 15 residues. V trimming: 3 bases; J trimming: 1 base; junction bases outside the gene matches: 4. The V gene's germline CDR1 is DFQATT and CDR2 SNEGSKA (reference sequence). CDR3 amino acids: CSASLAGESYNEQFF. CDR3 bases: TGCAGTGCTAGTTTAGCGGGGGAGTCCTACAATGAGCAGTTCTTC.

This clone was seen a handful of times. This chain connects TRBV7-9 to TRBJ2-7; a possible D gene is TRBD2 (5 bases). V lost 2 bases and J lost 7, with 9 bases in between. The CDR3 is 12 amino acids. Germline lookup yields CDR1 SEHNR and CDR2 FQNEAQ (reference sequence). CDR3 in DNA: TGTGCCAGCAGCTTACTAGCAGAAGAGCAGTACTTC. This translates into CASSLLAEEQYF.

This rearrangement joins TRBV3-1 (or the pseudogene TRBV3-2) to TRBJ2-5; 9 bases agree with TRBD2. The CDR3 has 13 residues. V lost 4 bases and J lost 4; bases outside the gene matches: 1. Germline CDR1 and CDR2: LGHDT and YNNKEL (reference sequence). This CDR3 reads CASSPAGGETQYF. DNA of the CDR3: TGTGCCAGCAGCCCAGCGGGGGGAGAGACCCAGTACTTC.

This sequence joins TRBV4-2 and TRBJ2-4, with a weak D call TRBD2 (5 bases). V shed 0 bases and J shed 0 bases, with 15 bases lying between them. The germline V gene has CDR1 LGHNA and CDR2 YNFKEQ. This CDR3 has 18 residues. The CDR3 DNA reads TGTGCCAGCAGCCAAGAATCCGGTCTAGCCAAAGCCAAAAACATTCAGTACTTC. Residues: CASSQESGLAKAKNIQYF.

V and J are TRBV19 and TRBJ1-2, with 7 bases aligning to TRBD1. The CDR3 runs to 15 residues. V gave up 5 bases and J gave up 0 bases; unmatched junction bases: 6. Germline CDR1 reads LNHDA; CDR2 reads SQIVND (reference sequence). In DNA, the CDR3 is TGTGCCAGTAGTTTCAGACAGGGCGCTAACTATGGCTACACCTTC. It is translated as CASSFRQGANYGYTF. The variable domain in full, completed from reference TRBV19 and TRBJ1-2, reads DGGITQSPKYLFRKEGQNVTLSCEQNLNHDAMYWYRQDPGQGLRLIYYSQIVNDFQKGDIAEGYSVSREKKESFPLTVTSAQKNPTAFYLCASSFRQGANYGYTFGSGTRLTVV.

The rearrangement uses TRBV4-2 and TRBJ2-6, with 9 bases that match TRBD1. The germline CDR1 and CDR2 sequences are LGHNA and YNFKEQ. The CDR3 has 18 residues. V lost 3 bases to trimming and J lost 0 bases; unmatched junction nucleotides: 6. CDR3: CASSHTGTGFSGANVLTF. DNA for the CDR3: TGTGCCAGCAGCCACACCGGGACAGGGTTCTCTGGGGCCAACGTCCTGACTTTC.

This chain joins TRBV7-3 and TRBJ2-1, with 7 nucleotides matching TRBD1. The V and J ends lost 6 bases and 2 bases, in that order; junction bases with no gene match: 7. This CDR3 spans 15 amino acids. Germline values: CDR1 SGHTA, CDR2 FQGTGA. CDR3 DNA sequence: TGTGCCAGCAGTGACCGGGACAGCGCCTACAATGAGCAGTTCTTC. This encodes CASSDRDSAYNEQFF. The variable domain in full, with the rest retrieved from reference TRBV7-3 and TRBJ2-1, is GAGVSQTPSNKVTEKGKYVELRCDPISGHTALYWYRQSLGQGPEFLIYFQGTGAADDSGLPNDRFFAVRPEGSVSTLKIQRTERGDSAVYLCASSDRDSAYNEQFFGPGTRLTVL.

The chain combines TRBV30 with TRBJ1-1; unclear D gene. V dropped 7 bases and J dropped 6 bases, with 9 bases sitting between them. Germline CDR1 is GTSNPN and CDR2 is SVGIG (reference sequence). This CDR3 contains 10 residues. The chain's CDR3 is CAFLTPEAFF. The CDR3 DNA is TGTGCCTTTTTAACTCCTGAAGCTTTCTTT.

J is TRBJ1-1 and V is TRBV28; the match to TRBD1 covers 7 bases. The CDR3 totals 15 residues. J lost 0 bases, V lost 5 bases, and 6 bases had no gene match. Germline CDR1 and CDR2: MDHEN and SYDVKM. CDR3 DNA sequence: TGTGCCAGCAGTCGCCCCGGGACAGTGAACACTGAAGCTTTCTTT. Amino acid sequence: CASSRPGTVNTEAFF. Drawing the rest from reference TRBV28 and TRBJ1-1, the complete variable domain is DVKVTQSSRYLVKRTGEKVFLECVQDMDHENMFWYRQDPGLGLRLIYFSYDVKMKEKGDIPEGYSVSREKKERFSLILESASTNQTSMYLCASSRPGTVNTEAFFGQGTRLTVV.

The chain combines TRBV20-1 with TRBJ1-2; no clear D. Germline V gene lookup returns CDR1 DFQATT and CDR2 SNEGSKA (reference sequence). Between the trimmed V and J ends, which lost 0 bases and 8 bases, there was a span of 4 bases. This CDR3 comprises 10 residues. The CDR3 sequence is CSARERGYTF. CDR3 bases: TGCAGTGCTAGAGAGCGAGGCTACACCTTC.

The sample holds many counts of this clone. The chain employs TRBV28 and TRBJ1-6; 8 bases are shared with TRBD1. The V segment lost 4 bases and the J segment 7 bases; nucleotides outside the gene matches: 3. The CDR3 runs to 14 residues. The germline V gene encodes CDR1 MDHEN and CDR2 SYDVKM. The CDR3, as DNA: TGTGCCAGCAGTTCCACAGGGGGAAATTCACCCCTCCACTTT. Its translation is CASSSTGGNSPLHF.

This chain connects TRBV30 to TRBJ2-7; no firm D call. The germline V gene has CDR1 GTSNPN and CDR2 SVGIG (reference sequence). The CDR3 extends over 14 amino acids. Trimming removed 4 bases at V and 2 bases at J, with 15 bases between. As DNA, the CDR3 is TGTGCCTGGACTTATGGGCCGGCCACCTACGAGCAGTACTTC. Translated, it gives CAWTYGPATYEQYF.

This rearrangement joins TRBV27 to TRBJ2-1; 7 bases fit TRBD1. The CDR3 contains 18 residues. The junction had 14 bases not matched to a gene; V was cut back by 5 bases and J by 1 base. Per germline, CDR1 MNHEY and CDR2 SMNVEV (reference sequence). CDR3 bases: TGTGCCAGCAGTCGGTTACCGAGACAGGGAACTTCCTACAATGAGCAGTTCTTC. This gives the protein CASSRLPRQGTSYNEQFF.

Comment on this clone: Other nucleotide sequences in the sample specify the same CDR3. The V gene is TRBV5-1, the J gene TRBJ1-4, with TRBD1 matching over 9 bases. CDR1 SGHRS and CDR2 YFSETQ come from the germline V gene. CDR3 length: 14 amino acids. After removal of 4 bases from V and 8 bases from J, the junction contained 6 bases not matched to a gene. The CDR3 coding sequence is TGCGCCAGCAGCCCGGGACAGGGCGGGGAAAAACTGTTTTTT. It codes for CASSPGQGGEKLFF.

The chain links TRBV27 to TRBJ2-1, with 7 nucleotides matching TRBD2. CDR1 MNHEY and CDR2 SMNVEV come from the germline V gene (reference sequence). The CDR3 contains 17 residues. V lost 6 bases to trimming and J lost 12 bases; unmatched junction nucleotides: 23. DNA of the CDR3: TGTGCCAGCAGCTCCCGGTCCCCTAGCGGCCTCTCCGCGGGGCAGTTCTTC. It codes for CASSSRSPSGLSAGQFF.

In nucleotides, the CDR3 is TGTGCCAGCAGCACCGGGACTGTCTACGAGCAGTACTTC. It yields the protein CASSTGTVYEQYF. The V call is TRBV12-3 or TRBV12-4, the J call TRBJ2-7; D is possibly TRBD2 (6 bases). The CDR3 sequence is 13 residues long. Deletions cut 6 bases from V and 3 bases from J, with 12 bases between.

The CDR3 DNA follows: TGTGCCAGCGGAGGGGCGCGTGGCAATCAGCCCCAGCATTTT. It translates to CASGGARGNQPQHF. The chain uses TRBV2 and TRBJ1-5; D perhaps matches TRBD1 (5 bases). V lost 8 bases to trimming and J lost 2 bases, with 13 bases between them. The CDR3 totals 14 residues. Germline V gene lookup returns CDR1 SNHLY and CDR2 FYNNEI.

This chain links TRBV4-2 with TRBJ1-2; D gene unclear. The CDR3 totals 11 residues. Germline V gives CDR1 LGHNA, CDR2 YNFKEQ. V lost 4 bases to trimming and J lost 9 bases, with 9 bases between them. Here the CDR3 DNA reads TGTGCCAGCAGCCCAGGTAACCGCTACACCTTC. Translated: CASSPGNRYTF.

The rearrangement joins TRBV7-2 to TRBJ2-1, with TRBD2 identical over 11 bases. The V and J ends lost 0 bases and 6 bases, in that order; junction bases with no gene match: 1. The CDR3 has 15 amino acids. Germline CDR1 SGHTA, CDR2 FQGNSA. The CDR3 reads CASSLALAGGNEQFF. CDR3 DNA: TGTGCCAGCAGCTTAGCGCTAGCGGGGGGCAATGAGCAGTTCTTC. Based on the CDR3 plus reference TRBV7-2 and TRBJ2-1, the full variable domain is GAGVSQSPSNKVTEKGKDVELRCDPISGHTALYWYRQSLGQGLEFLIYFQGNSAPDKSGLPSDRFSAERTGGSVSTLTIQRTQQEDSAVYLCASSLALAGGNEQFFGPGTRLTVL.

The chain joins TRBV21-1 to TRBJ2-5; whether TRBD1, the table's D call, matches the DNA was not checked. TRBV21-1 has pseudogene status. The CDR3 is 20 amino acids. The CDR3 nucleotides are TGTGCCAGCAGCAAAAGGAACCTGACCCGGTGGACAGGGGAAGGGGAGACCCAGTACTTC. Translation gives CASSKRNLTRWTGEGETQYF.

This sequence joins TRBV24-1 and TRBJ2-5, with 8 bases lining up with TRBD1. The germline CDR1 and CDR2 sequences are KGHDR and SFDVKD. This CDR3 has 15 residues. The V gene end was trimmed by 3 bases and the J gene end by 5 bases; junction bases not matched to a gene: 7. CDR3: CATSDPQGGGETQYF. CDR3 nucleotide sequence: TGTGCCACCAGTGATCCACAGGGGGGTGGGGAGACCCAGTACTTC.

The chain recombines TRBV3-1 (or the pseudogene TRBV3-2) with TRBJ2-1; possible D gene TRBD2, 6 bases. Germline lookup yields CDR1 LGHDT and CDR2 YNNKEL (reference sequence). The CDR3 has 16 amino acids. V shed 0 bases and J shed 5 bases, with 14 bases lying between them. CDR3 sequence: CASSQERLVGHNEQFF. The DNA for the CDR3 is TGTGCCAGCAGCCAAGAGCGACTAGTCGGCCACAATGAGCAGTTCTTC.

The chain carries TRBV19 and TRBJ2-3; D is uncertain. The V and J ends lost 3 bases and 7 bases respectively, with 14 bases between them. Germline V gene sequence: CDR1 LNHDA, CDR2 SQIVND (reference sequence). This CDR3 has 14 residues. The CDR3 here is CASSIEPNGYTQYF. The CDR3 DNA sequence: TGTGCCAGTAGTATCGAACCGAACGGTTATACGCAGTATTTT.